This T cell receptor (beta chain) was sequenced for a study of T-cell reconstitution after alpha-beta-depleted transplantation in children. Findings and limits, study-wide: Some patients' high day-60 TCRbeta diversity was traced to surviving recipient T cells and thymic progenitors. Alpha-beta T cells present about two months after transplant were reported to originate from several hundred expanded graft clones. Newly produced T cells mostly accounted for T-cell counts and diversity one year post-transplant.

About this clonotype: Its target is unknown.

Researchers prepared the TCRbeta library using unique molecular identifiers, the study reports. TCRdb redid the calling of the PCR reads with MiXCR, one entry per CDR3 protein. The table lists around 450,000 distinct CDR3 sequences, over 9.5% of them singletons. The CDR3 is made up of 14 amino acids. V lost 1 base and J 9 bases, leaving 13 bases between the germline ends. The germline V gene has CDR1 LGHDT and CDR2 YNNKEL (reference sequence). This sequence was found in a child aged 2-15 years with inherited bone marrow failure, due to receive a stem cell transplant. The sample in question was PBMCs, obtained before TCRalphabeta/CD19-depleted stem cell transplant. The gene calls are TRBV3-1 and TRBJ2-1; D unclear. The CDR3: CASSQAPRPSEQFF. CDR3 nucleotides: TGTGCCAGCAGCCAAGCCCCCCGGCCCTCTGAGCAGTTCTTC.